This T cell receptor (beta chain) is drawn from a study of T cells in Graves' hyperthyroidism and ophthalmopathy. Study as a whole: Pretreatment peripheral blood was obtained at initial diagnosis.

Researchers took RNA transcripts and amplified the TCR beta CDR3 regions from them. First-round RT-PCR with HTBI primers amplified the TCR CDR3 region. MiXCR, run by TCRdb on the multiplex PCR reads, gives a single entry per CDR3 protein. Among hundreds of thousands of distinct CDR3 sequences, 38% were seen once, and the ten largest hold roughly 8.3%. In this sample, this clonotype turned up a few times. Absence of ophthalmopathy progression within 18 months defined stable Graves' hyperthyroidism. Patients aged 18 to 65 had newly diagnosed hyperthyroidism that had lasted under 2 months. Deletions cut 10 bases from V and 7 bases from J, with 16 bases between. The V gene's germline CDR1 is LNHDA and CDR2 SQIVND (reference sequence). CDR3 length: 13 amino acids.

This chain links TRBV19 with TRBJ2-2, with D maybe TRBD2 (7 bases). This clonotype was sampled from a man aged 18-30 years with Graves' hyperthyroidism. The sample was blood. The CDR3 DNA reads as TGTGCCACCACACGGGGGGCAAGCGGGGAGCTGTTTTTT. Translation: CATTRGASGELFF.